Presented here are 26 T cell receptor beta chains from one specimen sequenced in a study of blood T cell repertoires in COVID-19 (TCRdb year 2020). The method was the immunoSEQ multiplex PCR assay. As stored in TCRdb, this immuneACCESS dataset retains in-frame rearrangements with V and J assigned. A fraction of the clones does not appear; measured against another copy, unresolved V genes explain less than half of the discrepancy, and the remainder lacks a known reason. The sample profile shows around 69,000 clones; less than 90% of them were found once. Roughly 9.2% of the sample goes to the ten largest clones. Input material: peripheral blood. The receptors were gathered from a middle-aged man with active COVID-19.

The sample holds one count of this clone. The chain has TRBV6-2 or TRBV6-3 and TRBJ2-1; D ambiguous. V lost 6 bases and J 3 bases, leaving 9 bases between the germline ends. CDR1 MNHEY and CDR2 SVGEGT come from the germline V gene. The CDR3 sequence is 13 residues long. For the CDR3, the DNA is TGTGCCAGCAGCCCTACAGACTACAATGAGCAGTTCTTC. This codes for CASSPTDYNEQFF.

The genes are TRBV2 and TRBJ2-1; D possibly corresponds to TRBD2 (6 bases). Trimming shortened V by 5 bases and J by 3 bases, and 8 bases separated the two germline ends. Germline-derived CDR1 and CDR2 are SNHLY and FYNNEI. The CDR3 contains 13 residues. The CDR3 DNA is TGTGCCAGCAGTTTCGGGAGCTACAATGAGCAGTTCTTC. Protein: CASSFGSYNEQFF.

The J gene is TRBJ2-7, the V gene TRBV4-1; 7 nucleotides match TRBD1. Trimming removed 1 base from V and 5 bases from J; junction bases left unmatched: 8. The CDR3 has 15 amino acids. In germline, CDR1 is MGHRA, CDR2 YSYEKL. CDR3 nucleotides: TGCGCCAGCAGCCAAGCGTCCGGGACAGCCAACGAGCAGTACTTC. Its translation is CASSQASGTANEQYF.

The chain recombines TRBV27 with TRBJ2-3; 8 bases agree with TRBD2. CDR1 and CDR2 (germline): MNHEY, SMNVEV (reference sequence). The ends lost 3 bases at V and 5 bases at J; junction bases unmatched: 7. This CDR3 contains 15 residues. The CDR3 region is CASSFRGGTGDTQYF. CDR3 coding DNA: TGTGCCAGCAGTTTCCGGGGGGGAACGGGAGATACGCAGTATTTT.

This chain joins TRBV12-5 and TRBJ1-5, with no clear D. The ends were cut back, 5 bases at V and 9 bases at J, with 20 bases in the middle. Germline values: CDR1 LGHNT, CDR2 FRNRAP. CDR3 length: 15 residues. CDR3 loop: CASGPMGFGVRPQHF. CDR3 nucleotides: TGTGCTAGTGGTCCTATGGGGTTCGGGGTGCGGCCCCAGCATTTT. The whole variable domain, remainder taken from reference TRBV12-5 and TRBJ1-5, is DARVTQTPRHKVTEMGQEVTMRCQPILGHNTVFWYRQTMMQGLELLAYFRNRAPLDDSGMPKDRFSAEMPDATLATLKIQPSEPRDSAVYFCASGPMGFGVRPQHFGDGTRLSIL.

This clone appeared a single time. The J gene is TRBJ2-3, the V gene TRBV27, with 8 bases fitting TRBD2. CDR1 is MNHEY, CDR2 SMNVEV, per germline (reference sequence). Germline trimming cut 6 bases from V and 4 bases from J; bases unmatched to any gene: 9. This CDR3 is built from 15 residues. The CDR3 protein is CASRPQRERPDTQYF. CDR3 bases: TGTGCCAGCAGACCTCAGCGGGAGCGGCCAGATACGCAGTATTTT.

The V gene is TRBV6-6, the J gene TRBJ2-2; D perhaps matches TRBD1 (5 bases). This CDR3 region has 14 residues. Trimming cost V 2 bases and J 1 base, with 5 bases left between them. Germline CDR1 MNHNY, CDR2 SVGAGI (reference sequence). CDR3 region: CASSYQGNTGELFF. CDR3 coding DNA: TGTGCCAGCAGTTACCAGGGGAACACCGGGGAGCTGTTTTTT.

The chain combines TRBV12-3 or TRBV12-4 with TRBJ1-2, with D maybe TRBD1 (6 bases). This CDR3 spans 13 amino acids. V dropped 6 bases and J dropped 4 bases, with 12 bases sitting between them. CDR3 loop: CASRGANLYGYTF. The CDR3 DNA reads TGTGCCAGCAGGGGGGCAAATCTCTATGGCTACACCTTC.

CDR3 protein: CATSVGGIGGELFF. CDR3 DNA sequence: TGTGCCACCAGTGTCGGGGGTATTGGCGGGGAGCTGTTTTTT. The chain combines TRBV24-1 with TRBJ2-2, with D maybe TRBD2 (6 bases). Germline V CDR1 and CDR2: KGHDR, SFDVKD. This CDR3 comprises 14 residues. V was pared by 5 bases and J by 7 bases, with 13 bases between.

The chain employs TRBV4-3 and TRBJ1-1; TRBD1 aligns across 8 bases. J was trimmed by 7 bases and V by 5 bases; bases with no gene match: 9. The germline CDR1 and CDR2 sequences are LGHNA and YSLEER. The length of the CDR3 is 14 residues. CDR3 amino acids: CASSVQGALNEAFF. DNA of the CDR3: TGCGCCAGCAGCGTCCAGGGGGCCTTAAATGAAGCTTTCTTT.

This chain connects TRBV2 to TRBJ1-2; 7 bases fit TRBD1. There are 13 residues in the CDR3. With 6 bases clipped from V and 6 bases from J, the junction kept 7 bases outside the gene matches. In germline, CDR1 is SNHLY, CDR2 FYNNEI. The CDR3, as DNA: TGTGCCAGCAGGTCCGACAGGGTGAATGGCTACACCTTC. This encodes CASRSDRVNGYTF.

This chain joins TRBV6-7 and TRBJ1-1; TRBD1 aligns across 7 bases. TRBV6-7 is sorted into the ORF group, with uncertain function. With 6 bases clipped from V and 7 bases from J, the junction kept 11 bases outside the gene matches. The CDR3 is 14 residues long. For the CDR3, the DNA is TGTGCCAGCAGCCAGACAGGGAATAAGTTTGAAGCTTTCTTT. Translating gives CASSQTGNKFEAFF.

About this clone itself: Compared with germline, one end of the junction differs, possibly owing to a read error. The chain is built from TRBV10-2 and TRBJ1-2; D may be TRBD1 (6 bases). The CDR3 has 11 amino acids. Germline V CDR1 and CDR2: WSHSY, SAAADI. CDR3 sequence reads: CASSESTRTAF. The CDR3 region has the DNA TGCGCCAGCAGTGAGTCGACGCGGACAGCCTTC.

This rearrangement joins TRBV27 to TRBJ2-3, with 12 bases aligning to TRBD2. Germline lookup yields CDR1 MNHEY and CDR2 SMNVEV (reference sequence). The J segment lost 0 bases and the V segment lost 4 bases, leaving 5 bases of the junction unmatched. The CDR3 is made up of 17 amino acids. Here the CDR3 reads CASSSLTSGGSTDTQYF. For the CDR3, the DNA is TGTGCCAGCAGTTCCCTGACTAGCGGGGGTAGCACAGATACGCAGTATTTT.

This clone was observed a few times. The V gene is TRBV2, the J gene TRBJ1-5; no clear D gene. Trimming took off 7 bases at V and 3 bases at J, with 16 bases between the two ends. The CDR3 extends over 15 amino acids. Germline CDR1 is SNHLY and CDR2 is FYNNEI. This CDR3 is CASKTGIRINQPQHF. CDR3 nucleotide sequence: TGTGCCAGCAAAACCGGGATCCGTATCAATCAGCCCCAGCATTTT.

This chain connects TRBV20-1 to TRBJ1-3; tentatively, D is TRBD1 (5 bases). This CDR3 has 14 amino acids. V was trimmed by 3 bases and J by 4 bases, leaving 13 bases between them. CDR1 and CDR2 from the germline V gene are DFQATT and SNEGSKA (reference sequence). This chain's CDR3 is CSASARDLGNTIYF. The CDR3 DNA sequence: TGCAGTGCTAGTGCGAGGGACTTGGGAAACACCATATATTTT.

The V call is TRBV27, the J call TRBJ2-1; the match to TRBD2 covers 8 bases. V gave up 8 bases and J gave up 0 bases; unmatched junction bases: 9. This CDR3 has 16 residues. From germline, CDR1 is MNHEY and CDR2 SMNVEV (reference sequence). The CDR3 DNA sequence: TGTGCCAGCGTTCAAGCGGGAGCGAGCTCCTACAATGAGCAGTTCTTC. Protein sequence: CASVQAGASSYNEQFF.

The V call is TRBV9, the J call TRBJ1-1, with a tentative D call TRBD1 (5 bases). The CDR3 spans 12 residues. Germline-derived CDR1 and CDR2 are SGDLS and YYNGEE. The V end was cut by 3 bases, the J end by 7 bases, with 10 bases between. CDR3 protein: CASSAAGGEAFF. In nucleotides, the CDR3 is TGTGCCAGCAGCGCCGCCGGGGGTGAAGCTTTCTTT. The entire variable domain, with the rest obtained from reference TRBV9 and TRBJ1-1, is as follows: DSGVTQTPKHLITATGQRVTLRCSPRSGDLSVYWYQQSLDQGLQFLIQYYNGEERAKGNILERFSAQQFPDLHSELNLSSLELGDSALYFCASSAAGGEAFFGQGTRLTVV.

The rearrangement uses TRBV5-1 and TRBJ1-1, with 7 bases matching TRBD1. This CDR3 has 14 amino acids. Germline CDR1 and CDR2: SGHRS and YFSETQ. V trimming: 0 bases; J trimming: 6 bases; junction bases outside the gene matches: 5. The CDR3 bases are TGCGCCAGCAGCTTGGGAGGGGGCCTCGCTGAAGCTTTCTTT. Translated, it gives CASSLGGGLAEAFF.

The CDR3 sequence is CASSPFGQGSNSPLHF. The DNA for the CDR3 is TGTGCCAGCTCACCTTTCGGACAGGGGAGCAATTCACCCCTCCACTTT. The rearrangement joins TRBV18 to TRBJ1-6, with TRBD1 matching over 9 bases. This CDR3 has 16 residues. CDR1 and CDR2 from the germline V gene are KGHSH and LQKENI. J lost 7 bases, V lost 3 bases, and 7 bases had no gene match.

The chain carries TRBV15 and TRBJ2-7; 7 nucleotides agree with TRBD2. Germline loops: CDR1 LNHNV, CDR2 YYDKDF (reference sequence). This CDR3 spans 15 amino acids. With 6 bases clipped from V and 3 bases from J, the junction kept 11 bases outside the gene matches. The CDR3 nucleotides read TGTGCCACCAGACTATCTAGGGAGGGAAACTACGAGCAGTACTTC. Amino acids: CATRLSREGNYEQYF.

This chain uses TRBV24-1 with TRBJ2-7, with 8 bases identical to TRBD1. V lost 4 bases, J lost 7 bases, and 2 bases stayed unmatched. CDR1 and CDR2 (germline): KGHDR, SFDVKD. The CDR3 runs to 12 residues. The CDR3 region has the DNA TGTGCCACCAGTGACCACAGGGGGGAGCAGTACTTC. This sequence encodes CATSDHRGEQYF.

V is TRBV19 and J is TRBJ2-2; 13 bases match TRBD2. The junction had 9 bases not matched to a gene; V was cut back by 4 bases and J by 4 bases. Germline CDR1 and CDR2: LNHDA and SQIVND (reference sequence). CDR3 length: 18 amino acids. The DNA of the CDR3 is TGTGCCAGTAGTAATTTGGGCGGACTAGCGGGAGCCACCGGGGAGCTGTTTTTT. As protein: CASSNLGGLAGATGELFF.

The chain combines TRBV6-2 or TRBV6-3 with TRBJ2-1; possibly TRBD2 for D (5 bases). V gave up 4 bases and J gave up 4 bases, with 8 bases separating them. The CDR3 covers 13 residues. Germline V gives CDR1 MNHEY, CDR2 SVGEGT. For the CDR3, the DNA is TGTGCCAGCAGTTGGTCGGGGTACAATGAGCAGTTCTTC. This encodes CASSWSGYNEQFF.

CDR3 bases: TGTGCCAGCAGCAAAGAACAGGACGCCGAGACCCAGTACTTC. Amino acid sequence: CASSKEQDAETQYF. This chain connects TRBV13 to TRBJ2-5; TRBD1 is a possible D gene (5 bases). Trimming took off 5 bases at V and 5 bases at J, with 15 bases between the two ends. This CDR3 has 14 residues. The germline CDR1 and CDR2 sequences are PRHDT and FYEKMQ (reference sequence).

The CDR3 region has the DNA TGTGCCAGCTCACCGGAGGACGGCCATGGCTACACCTTC. Protein product: CASSPEDGHGYTF. The chain carries TRBV18 and TRBJ1-2; no reliable D call. Trimming left V 3 bases short and J 6 bases short, with 11 bases between. The germline V gene has CDR1 KGHSH and CDR2 LQKENI. This CDR3 has 13 amino acids.